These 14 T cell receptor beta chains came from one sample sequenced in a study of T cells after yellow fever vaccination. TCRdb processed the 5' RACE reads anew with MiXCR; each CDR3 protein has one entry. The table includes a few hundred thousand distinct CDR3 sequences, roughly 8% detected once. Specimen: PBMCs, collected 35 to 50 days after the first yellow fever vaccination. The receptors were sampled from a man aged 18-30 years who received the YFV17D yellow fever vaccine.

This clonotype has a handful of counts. The CDR3 spells CARGGLMDRGRTEAFF. The CDR3 region has the DNA TGTGCCCGAGGTGGTCTGATGGACAGGGGCCGGACTGAAGCTTTCTTT. The chain has TRBV30 and TRBJ1-1, with TRBD1 identical over 9 bases. Unmatched junction bases numbered 18, after V lost 8 bases and J lost 5 bases. Germline CDR1 reads GTSNPN; CDR2 reads SVGIG (reference sequence). CDR3 length: 16 amino acids. Full variable domain (rest looked up from reference TRBV30 and TRBJ1-1): SQTIHQWPATLVQPVGSPLSLECTVEGTSNPNLYWYRQAAGRGLQLLFYSVGIGQISSEVPQNLSASRPQDRQFILSSKKLLLSDSGFYLCARGGLMDRGRTEAFFGQGTRLTVV.

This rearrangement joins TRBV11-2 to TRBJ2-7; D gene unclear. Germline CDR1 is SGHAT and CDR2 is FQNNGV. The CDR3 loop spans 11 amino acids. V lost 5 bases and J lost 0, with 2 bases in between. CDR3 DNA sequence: TGTGCCAGCAGCCACTCCTACGAGCAGTACGTC. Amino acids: CASSHSYEQYV.

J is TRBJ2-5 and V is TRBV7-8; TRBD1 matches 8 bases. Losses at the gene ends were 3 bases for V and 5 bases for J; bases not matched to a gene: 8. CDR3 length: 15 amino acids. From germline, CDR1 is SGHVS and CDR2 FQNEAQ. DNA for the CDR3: TGTGCCAGCAGCTTTTACTCACAGGGGGTGGAGACCCAGTACTTC. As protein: CASSFYSQGVETQYF.

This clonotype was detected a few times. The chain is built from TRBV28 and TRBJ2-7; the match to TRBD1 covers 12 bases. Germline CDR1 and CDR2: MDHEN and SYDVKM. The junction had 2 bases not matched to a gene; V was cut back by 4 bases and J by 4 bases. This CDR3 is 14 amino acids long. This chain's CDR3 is CASSSGQGAYEQYV. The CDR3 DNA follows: TGTGCCAGCAGTTCGGGACAGGGGGCGTACGAGCAGTACGTC.

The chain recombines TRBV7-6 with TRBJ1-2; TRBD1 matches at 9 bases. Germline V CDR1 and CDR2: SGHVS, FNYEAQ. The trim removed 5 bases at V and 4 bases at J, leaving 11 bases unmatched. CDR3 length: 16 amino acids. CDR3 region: CASSRTAGTGSYGYTF. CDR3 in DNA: TGTGCCAGCAGCCGAACCGCCGGGACAGGGAGCTATGGCTACACCTTC.

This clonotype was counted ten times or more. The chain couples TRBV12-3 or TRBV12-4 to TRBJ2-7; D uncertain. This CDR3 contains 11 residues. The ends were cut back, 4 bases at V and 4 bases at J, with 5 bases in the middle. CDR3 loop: CASSSGYEQYV. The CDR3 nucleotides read TGTGCCAGCAGTTCCGGTTACGAGCAGTACGTC.

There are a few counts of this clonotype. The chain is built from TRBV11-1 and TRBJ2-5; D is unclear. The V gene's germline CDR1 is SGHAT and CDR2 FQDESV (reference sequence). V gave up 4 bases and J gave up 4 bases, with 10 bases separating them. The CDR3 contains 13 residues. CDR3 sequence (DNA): TGTGCCAGCAGCTCCAGTGTCCCAGAGACCCAGTACTTC. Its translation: CASSSSVPETQYF. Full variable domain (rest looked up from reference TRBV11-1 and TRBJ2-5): EAEVAQSPRYKITEKSQAVAFWCDPISGHATLYWYRQILGQGPELLVQFQDESVVDDSQLPKDRFSAERLKGVDSTLKIQPAELGDSAMYLCASSSSVPETQYFGPGTRLLVL.

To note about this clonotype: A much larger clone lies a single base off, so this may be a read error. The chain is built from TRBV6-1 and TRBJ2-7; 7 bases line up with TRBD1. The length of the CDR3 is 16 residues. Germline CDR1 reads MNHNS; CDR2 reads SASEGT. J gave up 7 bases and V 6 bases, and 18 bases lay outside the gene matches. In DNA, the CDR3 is TGTGCCAGCAGCCCTTACCCGGGACAGTGGGTTGGGGAGCAGTACTTC. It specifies CASSPYPGQWVGEQYF.

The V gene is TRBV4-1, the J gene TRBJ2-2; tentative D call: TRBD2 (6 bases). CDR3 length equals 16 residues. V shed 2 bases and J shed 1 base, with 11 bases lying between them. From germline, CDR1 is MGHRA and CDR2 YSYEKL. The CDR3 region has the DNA TGCGCCAGCAGCCAACCCGGGGGAGGGAACACCGGGGAGCTGTTTTTT. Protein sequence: CASSQPGGGNTGELFF.

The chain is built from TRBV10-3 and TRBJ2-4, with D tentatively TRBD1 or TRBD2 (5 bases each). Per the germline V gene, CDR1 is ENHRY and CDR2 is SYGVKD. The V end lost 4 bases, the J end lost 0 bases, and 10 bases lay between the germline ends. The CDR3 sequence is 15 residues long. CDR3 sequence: CAISVGGTAKNIQYF. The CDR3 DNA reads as TGTGCCATCAGTGTTGGGGGAACAGCCAAAAACATTCAGTACTTC.

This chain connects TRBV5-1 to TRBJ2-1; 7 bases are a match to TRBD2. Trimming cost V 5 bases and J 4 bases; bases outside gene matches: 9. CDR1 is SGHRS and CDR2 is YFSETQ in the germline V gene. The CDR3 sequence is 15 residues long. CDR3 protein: CASRGAGNRYNEQFF. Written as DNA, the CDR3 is TGCGCCAGCAGAGGAGCGGGGAATCGTTACAATGAGCAGTTCTTC.

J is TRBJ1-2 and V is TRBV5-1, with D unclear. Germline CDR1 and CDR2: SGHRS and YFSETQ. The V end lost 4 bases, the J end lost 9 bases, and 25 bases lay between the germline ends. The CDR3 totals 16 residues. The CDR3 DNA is TGCGCCAGCAGCAAGGACGTCATTGGGGATACACGGAGCTACACCTTC. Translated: CASSKDVIGDTRSYTF.

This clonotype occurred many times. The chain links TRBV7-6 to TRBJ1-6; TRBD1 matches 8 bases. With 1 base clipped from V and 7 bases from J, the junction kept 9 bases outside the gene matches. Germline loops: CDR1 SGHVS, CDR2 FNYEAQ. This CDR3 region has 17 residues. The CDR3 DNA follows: TGTGCCAGCAGCTTAGAGGCCGCGGACAGGGTGAATTCACCCCTCCACTTT. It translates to CASSLEAADRVNSPLHF. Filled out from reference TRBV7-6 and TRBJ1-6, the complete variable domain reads GAGVSQSPRYKVTKRGQDVALRCDPISGHVSLYWYRQALGQGPEFLTYFNYEAQQDKSGLPNDRFSAERPEGSISTLTIQRTEQRDSAMYRCASSLEAADRVNSPLHFGNGTRLTVT.

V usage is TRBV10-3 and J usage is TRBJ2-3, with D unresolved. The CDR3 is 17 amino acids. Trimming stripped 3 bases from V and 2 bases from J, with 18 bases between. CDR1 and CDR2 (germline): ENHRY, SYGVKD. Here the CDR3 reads CAISDPGTVRVTDTQYF. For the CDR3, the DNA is TGTGCCATCAGTGACCCAGGCACCGTACGGGTCACAGATACGCAGTATTTT.